These T cell receptor beta chains were read from a single sample in a study of shared clonotypes between healthy human individuals. Using immunoSEQ multiplex PCR, the repertoire was profiled, and TCRdb retains in-frame clones only, with some absent. Among over 2 million clones listed, approximately 94% were seen once. What was sequenced was naive CD8+ T cells sorted from blood. Receptors were obtained from a man aged 18 to 29 in good health. Both conserved end residues are part of each CDR3. A D gene is named only where the DNA matches it firmly. Where a row states a size, it is once, few, many or the class of an expanded clone; other rows omit it.

v_call,j_call,clone_size,d_call,cdr3_aa,cdr3_nt
TRBV28,TRBJ2-7,.,TRBD2,CASSLYSGGIPYEQYF,TGTGCCAGCAGTTTATATAGCGGGGGGATCCCCTACGAGCAGTACTTC
TRBV9,TRBJ2-7,.,TRBD2,CASSVSSGSYYEQYF,TGTGCCAGCAGCGTATCGAGCGGGAGTTATTACGAGCAGTACTTC
TRBV2,TRBJ2-1,.,TRBD2,CASSGLAQGPRDEQFF,TGTGCCAGCAGCGGACTAGCACAGGGCCCTAGGGATGAGCAGTTCTTC
TRBV5-4,TRBJ2-5,.,.,CASSLVGSGQETQYF,TGTGCCAGCAGCTTGGTGGGTAGCGGCCAAGAGACCCAGTACTTC
TRBV28,TRBJ2-7,.,TRBD2,CASSSWGLAGVPSSYGQYF,TGTGCCAGCAGTTCATGGGGACTAGCGGGGGTTCCAAGCTCCTACGGGCAGTACTTC
TRBV20-1,TRBJ2-7,.,.,CSASGDLKQYF,TGCAGTGCTAGTGGGGACCTTAAGCAGTACTTC
TRBV5-1,TRBJ2-1,.,TRBD1,CASSLAGGAYNEQFF,TGCGCCAGCAGCTTGGCAGGGGGCGCCTACAATGAGCAGTTCTTC
TRBV28,TRBJ2-2,.,.,CASSLAGVTGELFF,TGTGCCAGCAGTTTGGCAGGAGTTACCGGGGAGCTGTTTTTT
TRBV5-1,TRBJ2-1,once,.,CASSLGLQDEQFF,TGCGCCAGCAGCTTGGGTCTCCAAGATGAGCAGTTCTTC
TRBV15,TRBJ1-2,.,.,CATSTGVSNYGYTF,TGTGCCACCAGCACAGGGGTTTCTAACTATGGCTACACCTTC
TRBV4-1,TRBJ2-2,.,.,CASSQESGELFF,TGCGCCAGCAGCCAAGAATCCGGAGAGCTGTTTTTT
TRBV13,TRBJ2-7,once,TRBD2,CASTFSPAGGPSEQYF,TGTGCCAGCACCTTTTCCCCAGCGGGAGGGCCGAGCGAGCAGTACTTC
TRBV7-9,TRBJ2-4,.,.,CASATGEALSVLAKNIQYF,TGTGCCAGCGCCACGGGAGAGGCCCTATCTGTATTAGCCAAAAACATTCAGTACTTC